These T cell receptor beta chains were read from a single sample in a study of blood T cell repertoires in COVID-19. This table comes from immunoSEQ multiplex PCR, and its TCRdb copy is limited to in-frame clones, with some not included. The profile shows about 97,000 clones, roughly 87% of them singletons. The sample comprised peripheral blood. These receptors were obtained from a man over 45 with active COVID-19. The CDR3 runs from the conserved cysteine through the conserved F or W. A D gene is named only where the DNA matches it firmly. Where a row states a size, it is once, few, many or the class of an expanded clone; other rows omit it.

TRBV2,TRBD2,TRBJ2-3,.,CASAPPSGDPDTQYF,TGTGCCAGCGCACCCCCTAGCGGGGACCCAGATACGCAGTATTTT
TRBV5-6,TRBD1,TRBJ1-4,.,CASSVGQGAMGKLFF,TGTGCCAGCAGCGTGGGACAGGGGGCGATGGGAAAACTGTTTTTT
TRBV5-6,TRBD2,TRBJ2-1,.,CASSLGSGGDNEQFF,TGTGCCAGCAGCTTGGGGTCGGGAGGGGACAATGAGCAGTTCTTC
TRBV29-1,.,TRBJ2-7,.,CSPNQPSRERVGEQYF,TGCAGCCCTAATCAACCGTCGAGGGAGCGGGTCGGCGAGCAGTACTTC
TRBV5-3,TRBD2,TRBJ2-1,.,CARSPGPTRTTSGAESYNEQFF,TGTGCCAGAAGCCCGGGTCCAACCCGGACTACTAGCGGGGCTGAGTCCTACAATGAGCAGTTCTTC
TRBV15,.,TRBJ1-2,.,CATSRLEYGGGYGYTF,TGTGCCACCAGCCGATTAGAGTACGGAGGTGGATATGGCTACACCTTC
TRBV7-9,.,TRBJ1-2,once,CASSPRGTRGSGYTF,TGTGCCAGCTCTCCGAGGGGGACGAGGGGAAGTGGCTACACCTTC
TRBV5-6,TRBD1,TRBJ2-2,.,CASSTGQGRTGELFF,TGTGCCAGCAGCACGGGACAGGGGAGGACCGGGGAGCTGTTTTTT
TRBV18,TRBD1,TRBJ2-7,.,CASSPPGQAYSYEQYF,TGTGCCAGCTCACCCCCGGGACAGGCTTACTCCTACGAGCAGTACTTC
TRBV27,TRBD1,TRBJ1-6,.,CASSQTTGGNSPLHF,TGTGCCAGCAGCCAAACTACAGGGGGTAATTCACCCCTCCACTTT
TRBV20-1,.,TRBJ2-7,once,CSASTGRVGYEQYF,TGCAGTGCCAGTACAGGGCGTGTTGGCTACGAGCAGTACTTC
TRBV5-1,TRBD1,TRBJ1-1,.,CASSLVAGGNTEAFF,TGCGCCAGCAGCTTGGTGGCAGGGGGGAACACTGAAGCTTTCTTT
TRBV5-5,.,TRBJ1-2,.,CASSLRQDSGYTF,TGTGCCAGCAGCCTACGACAGGACTCTGGCTACACCTTC
TRBV29-1,.,TRBJ1-2,.,CSTWGGTYYGYTF,TGCAGCACCTGGGGGGGGACGTACTATGGCTACACCTTC
TRBV2,.,TRBJ2-6,.,CASSERGSGANVLTF,TGTGCCAGCAGTGAACGGGGGTCCGGGGCCAACGTCCTGACTTTC
TRBV5-4,TRBD1,TRBJ1-6,once,CASSRTGTGNSPLHF,TGTGCCAGCAGCAGGACCGGGACAGGGAACTCACCCCTCCACTTT
TRBV4-1,TRBD1,TRBJ1-1,.,CASSQRQGTEAFF,TGCGCCAGCAGCCAGAGACAGGGGACTGAAGCTTTCTTT
TRBV18,.,TRBJ2-7,.,CASSPLLSYEQYF,TGTGCCAGCTCACCTTTACTCTCCTACGAGCAGTACTTC
TRBV5-6,.,TRBJ2-7,.,CASSPRTRLEGEQYF,TGTGCCAGCAGCCCGAGGACTCGCTTGGAGGGGGAGCAGTACTTC
TRBV30,.,TRBJ1-1,.,CAHKPVMNTEAFF,TGTGCCCATAAGCCGGTGATGAACACTGAAGCTTTCTTT
TRBV29-1,.,TRBJ1-2,.,CSVRIRQALGYTF,TGCAGCGTCCGGATAAGACAGGCCCTCGGCTACACCTTC
TRBV6-5,TRBD1,TRBJ2-5,.,CASSSQGRQETQYF,TGTGCCAGCAGTTCACAGGGGCGTCAAGAGACCCAGTACTTC
TRBV5-1,.,TRBJ1-4,.,CASRRGAEEKLFF,TGCGCCAGCCGTCGGGGGGCAGAGGAAAAACTGTTTTTT
TRBV18,TRBD1,TRBJ1-6,few,CASSNSPGQNSPLHF,TGTGCCAGCTCAAACTCTCCGGGACAGAATTCACCCCTCCACTTT
TRBV30,.,TRBJ1-5,.,CAWSVQDNQPQHF,TGTGCCTGGAGTGTACAGGACAATCAGCCCCAGCATTTT
TRBV11-2,TRBD1,TRBJ2-3,.,CASSSGQISSTDTQYF,TGTGCCAGCAGCTCGGGACAGATATCTAGCACAGATACGCAGTATTTT
TRBV4-3,.,TRBJ2-1,.,CASSHNKYNEQFF,TGCGCCAGCAGCCATAACAAATACAATGAGCAGTTCTTC
TRBV10-3,TRBD1,TRBJ1-2,once,CAISGQGVDYGYTF,TGTGCCATCAGTGGACAGGGAGTGGACTATGGCTACACCTTC
TRBV5-5,TRBD1,TRBJ1-2,.,CASRQGSTYGYTF,TGTGCCAGCCGACAGGGGAGTACCTATGGCTACACCTTC
TRBV4-2,.,TRBJ1-5,.,CASSQDRTGPNQPQHF,TGTGCCAGCAGCCAAGATAGAACAGGCCCAAATCAGCCCCAGCATTTT
TRBV6-4,TRBD1,TRBJ1-6,.,CASRPTDRGGSPLHF,TGTGCCAGCAGACCAACGGACAGGGGAGGTTCACCCCTCCACTTT
TRBV11-2,.,TRBJ2-3,.,CASSPVGTDTQYF,TGTGCCAGCAGCCCAGTTGGTACAGATACGCAGTATTTT
TRBV19,TRBD1,TRBJ1-2,few,CASRGQSINYGYTF,TGTGCCAGTAGGGGACAGAGCATTAACTATGGCTACACCTTC
TRBV9,.,TRBJ1-3,.,CASSPSRGTGNTIYF,TGTGCCAGCAGCCCCTCCCGGGGGACTGGAAACACCATATATTTT
TRBV5-6,.,TRBJ1-1,.,CASSTDTGTEAFF,TGTGCCAGCAGCACGGACACCGGCACTGAAGCTTTCTTT
TRBV28,.,TRBJ2-5,.,CASSLFARETQYF,TGTGCCAGCAGTTTATTTGCTCGGGAGACCCAGTACTTC
TRBV3-1/TRBV3-2,TRBD2,TRBJ2-2,.,CASSHARGGAGELFF,TGTGCCAGCAGCCACGCCCGGGGGGGGGCCGGGGAGCTGTTTTTT
TRBV6-6,TRBD1,TRBJ1-3,.,CASGTGSSGNTIYF,TGTGCCAGCGGGACAGGGAGCTCTGGAAACACCATATATTTT